This T cell receptor (beta chain) was identified during a study of post-analysis software for immune sequencing data. Background on the study: Relapsing-remitting, secondary progressive and progressive-relapsing forms of multiple sclerosis all featured among disease courses.

Study-level findings and limits: When patients were compared with controls, 5 or 6 TRBV segments were more frequent, TRBV5-6, TRBV5-1 and TRBV20-1 among them.

The V segment lost 0 bases and the J segment 10 bases; nucleotides outside the gene matches: 5. CDR1 is SGHRS and CDR2 is YFSETQ in the germline V gene. There are 15 residues in the CDR3. Unique molecular identifiers tagged the TCR beta cDNA libraries. From the PCR reads, TCRdb called clonotypes with MiXCR, one entry per CDR3 protein. The sample consists of 800,000 to 950,000 distinct CDR3 sequences, 53% of them appearing once. This clonotype was counted only a few times. Its antigen is not identified. Sequencing was performed on blood. The receptor comes from a girl between 5 and 17 years old with multiple sclerosis. The chain joins TRBV5-1 to TRBJ2-1; 12 bases agree with TRBD2. The CDR3 here is CASSLVLAGGGEQFF. The CDR3 bases are TGCGCCAGCAGCTTGGTTCTAGCGGGAGGGGGAGAGCAGTTCTTC.